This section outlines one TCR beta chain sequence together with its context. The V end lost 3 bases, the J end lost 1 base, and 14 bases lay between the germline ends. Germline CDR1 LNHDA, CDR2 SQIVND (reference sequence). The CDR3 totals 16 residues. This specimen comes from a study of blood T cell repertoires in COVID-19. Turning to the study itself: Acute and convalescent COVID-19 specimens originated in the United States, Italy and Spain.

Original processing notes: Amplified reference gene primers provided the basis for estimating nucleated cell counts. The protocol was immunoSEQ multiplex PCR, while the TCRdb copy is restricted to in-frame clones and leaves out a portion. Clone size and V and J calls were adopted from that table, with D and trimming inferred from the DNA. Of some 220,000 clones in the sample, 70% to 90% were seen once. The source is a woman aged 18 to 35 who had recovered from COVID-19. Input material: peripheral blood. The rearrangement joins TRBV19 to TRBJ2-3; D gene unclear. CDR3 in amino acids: CASSIPTVQGTDTQYF. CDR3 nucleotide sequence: TGTGCCAGTAGTATCCCCACCGTTCAGGGCACAGATACGCAGTATTTT.